One and the same sample provided the 5 T cell receptor beta chains below, sequenced in a study of cytomegalovirus exposure and HLA in healthy donors. The study ran its PCR with 60 Vbeta and 13 Jbeta primers. Clones were read by immunoSEQ multiplex PCR, and TCRdb kept only the in-frame ones, dropping some. Among about 140,000 clones listed, roughly 78% were seen once. Source material: PBMCs. The receptors shown here come from a man aged 18 to 29 in good health and CMV-seropositive.

The V and J genes are TRBV11-3 and TRBJ1-1; TRBD1 might be the D (5 bases). Trimming pared 5 bases from V and 1 base from J, leaving 14 bases between. CDR1 and CDR2 (germline): SGHNT, YENEEA. This CDR3 has 15 amino acids. The CDR3 region has the DNA TGTGCCAGCAGCAGGGGAAACAGCCCGAACACTGAAGCTTTCTTT. Its protein is CASSRGNSPNTEAFF.

This sequence joins TRBV4-2 and TRBJ2-7; 7 bases agree with TRBD2. CDR3 length: 14 residues. V trimming: 1 base; J trimming: 7 bases; junction bases outside the gene matches: 7. Germline CDR1 is LGHNA and CDR2 is YNFKEQ. In DNA form, the CDR3 reads TGTGCCAGCAGCCAAGTCAACGGGGAGGGAGAGCAGTACTTC. Its translation is CASSQVNGEGEQYF.

The rearrangement links TRBV5-6 to TRBJ2-7; 8 bases map to TRBD2. In germline, CDR1 is SGHDT, CDR2 YYEEEE. After removal of 4 bases from V and 6 bases from J, the junction contained 9 bases not matched to a gene. CDR3 length: 14 residues. CDR3 nucleotides: TGTGCCAGCAGCGGGGGACTAGTTGGTGGCGAGCAGTACTTC. Residues: CASSGGLVGGEQYF.

This chain connects TRBV4-1 to TRBJ2-1; D is unresolved. Trimming took off 4 bases at V and 4 bases at J, with 8 bases between the two ends. Germline values: CDR1 MGHRA, CDR2 YSYEKL. This CDR3 comprises 13 residues. The CDR3 spells CASSPNSYNEQFF. The CDR3 DNA reads as TGCGCCAGCAGCCCAAACAGTTACAATGAGCAGTTCTTC.

This clone was detected a few times. CDR3 loop: CASSLSQANEKLFF. CDR3 bases: TGTGCCAGCAGCTTAAGTCAGGCTAATGAAAAACTGTTTTTT. The chain joins TRBV7-9 to TRBJ1-4; D gene unclear. Deletions cut 2 bases from V and 3 bases from J, with 7 bases between. CDR1 is SEHNR, CDR2 FQNEAQ, per germline (reference sequence). The CDR3 sequence is 14 residues long.